The T cell receptor beta chain described here comes from a study of T cells after yellow fever vaccination. UMIs were added to TCR cDNA along with a universal primer site when it was made by 5'RACE template switching. One entry per CDR3 protein results from TCRdb running MiXCR on the 5' RACE reads. The sample includes 300,000 or so distinct CDR3 sequences, 7% to 10% seen only once; the top ten take around 17%. The length of the CDR3 is 12 residues. Germline lookup yields CDR1 GTSNPN and CDR2 SVGIG (reference sequence). V lost 1 base, J lost 7 bases, and 10 bases lay in between. This clonotype turned up a few times.

This receptor was identified in a man aged 18 to 29 who received the YFV17D yellow fever vaccine. V and J are TRBV30 and TRBJ1-2; D ambiguous. Sample: PBMCs, taken about 41 days after the first yellow fever vaccination. The CDR3 loop is CAWSDSDGGYTF. DNA of the CDR3: TGTGCCTGGAGTGACTCGGACGGTGGCTACACCTTC.